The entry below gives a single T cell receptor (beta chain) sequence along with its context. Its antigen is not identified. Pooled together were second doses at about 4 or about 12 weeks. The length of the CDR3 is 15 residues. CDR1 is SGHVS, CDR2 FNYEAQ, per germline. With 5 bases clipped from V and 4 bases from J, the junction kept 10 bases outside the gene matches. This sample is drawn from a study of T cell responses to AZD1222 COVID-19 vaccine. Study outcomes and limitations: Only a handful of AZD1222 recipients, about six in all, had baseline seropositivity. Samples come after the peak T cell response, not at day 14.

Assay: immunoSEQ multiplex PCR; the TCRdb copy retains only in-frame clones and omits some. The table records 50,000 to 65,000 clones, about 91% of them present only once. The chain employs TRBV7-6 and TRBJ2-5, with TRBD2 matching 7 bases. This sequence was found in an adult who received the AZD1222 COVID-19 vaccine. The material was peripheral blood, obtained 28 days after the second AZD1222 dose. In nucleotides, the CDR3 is TGTGCCAGCAGCCTGGGGGGGATGGGGATAGAGACCCAGTACTTC. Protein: CASSLGGMGIETQYF.